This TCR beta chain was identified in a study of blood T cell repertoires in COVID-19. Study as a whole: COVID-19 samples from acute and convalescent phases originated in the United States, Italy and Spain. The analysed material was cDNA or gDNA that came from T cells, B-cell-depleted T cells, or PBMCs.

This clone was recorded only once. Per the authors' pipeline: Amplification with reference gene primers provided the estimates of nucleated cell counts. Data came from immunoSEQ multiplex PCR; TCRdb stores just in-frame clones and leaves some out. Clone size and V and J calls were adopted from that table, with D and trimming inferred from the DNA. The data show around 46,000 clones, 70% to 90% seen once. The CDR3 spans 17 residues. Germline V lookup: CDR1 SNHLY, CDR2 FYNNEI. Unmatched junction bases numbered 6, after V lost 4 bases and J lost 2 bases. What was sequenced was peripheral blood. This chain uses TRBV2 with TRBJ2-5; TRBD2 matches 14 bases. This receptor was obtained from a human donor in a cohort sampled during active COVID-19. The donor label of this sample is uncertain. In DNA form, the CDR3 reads TGTGCCAGCAGTGGCAGGACTAGCGGGGGGCCGCAAGAGACCCAGTACTTC. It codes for CASSGRTSGGPQETQYF.